These 9 T cell receptor beta chains share one sample of origin, sequenced in a study of beta chain features in type 1 diabetes. Of the isolated RNA, all was reverse transcribed, and so the sequenced material was expressed TCRB transcripts. Produced via immunoSEQ multiplex PCR; TCRdb's table is partial and in-frame only. The sample lists hundreds of thousands of clones, about an eighth seen once, with 0.045% to 0.06% in the top ten. Source material: naive CD4+ T cells from blood. The receptors derive from a woman between 18 and 29 years old in good health.

A few counts support this clone. V is TRBV7-2 and J is TRBJ2-1, with 10 positions matching TRBD1. The length of the CDR3 is 14 residues. The germline gives CDR1 SGHTA, CDR2 FQGNSA. V lost 3 bases, J lost 9 bases, and 5 bases stayed unmatched. CDR3: CASSLGQGWREQFF. CDR3 nucleotides: TGTGCCAGCAGCTTGGGACAGGGGTGGCGTGAGCAGTTCTTC.

The V gene is TRBV4-3, the J gene TRBJ2-1; D is possibly TRBD1 (6 bases). Trimming took off 4 bases at V and 2 bases at J, with 12 bases between the two ends. The CDR3 is 15 residues long. Germline lookup yields CDR1 LGHNA and CDR2 YSLEER. CDR3 loop: CASSPRTDPYNEQFF. The CDR3 region has the DNA TGCGCCAGCAGCCCCCGGACAGACCCCTACAATGAGCAGTTCTTC.

This chain joins TRBV19 and TRBJ2-1; 10 positions agree with TRBD2. The CDR3 extends over 17 amino acids. Germline loops: CDR1 LNHDA, CDR2 SQIVND (reference sequence). The ends lost 5 bases at V and 6 bases at J; junction bases unmatched: 13. The chain's CDR3 is CASSPVAGGMSSNEQFF. CDR3 in DNA: TGTGCCAGTAGTCCGGTAGCGGGAGGTATGAGTAGCAATGAGCAGTTCTTC.

This clone was counted between two and nine times. The V call is TRBV29-1, the J call TRBJ1-1; D is ambiguous. V lost 2 bases, J lost 0 bases, and 7 bases lay in between. Germline V gives CDR1 SQVTM, CDR2 ANQGSEA. The CDR3 extends over 13 amino acids. CDR3 sequence reads: CSVEKGMNTEAFF. The DNA for the CDR3 is TGCAGCGTTGAAAAAGGGATGAACACTGAAGCTTTCTTT.

This chain links TRBV7-9 with TRBJ1-1; D perhaps matches TRBD1 (5 bases). Between the trimmed V and J ends, which lost 1 base and 0 bases, there was a span of 9 bases. The CDR3 sequence is 15 residues long. CDR1 is SEHNR, CDR2 FQNEAQ, per germline (reference sequence). This CDR3 reads CASSLGLGLNTEAFF. The CDR3, as DNA: TGTGCCAGCAGCTTAGGTTTGGGGCTGAACACTGAAGCTTTCTTT.

The gene calls are TRBV4-3 and TRBJ2-7; 11 nucleotides line up with TRBD1. The CDR3 is made up of 16 amino acids. Germline V gene sequence: CDR1 LGHNA, CDR2 YSLEER. The trim removed 1 base at V and 3 bases at J, leaving 5 bases unmatched. CDR3 loop: CASSQVVGTGGYEQYF. The CDR3 DNA follows: TGCGCCAGCAGCCAAGTAGTCGGGACAGGGGGCTACGAGCAGTACTTC.

This chain joins TRBV15 and TRBJ2-5; D is undetermined. Trimming cost V 0 bases and J 2 bases, with 13 bases left between them. The CDR3 totals 16 residues. The germline V gene encodes CDR1 LNHNV and CDR2 YYDKDF (reference sequence). For the CDR3, the DNA is TGTGCCACCAGCAGAGATTGGTCCCGGATTCAAGAGACCCAGTACTTC. It translates to CATSRDWSRIQETQYF.

This clone turned up a few times. This chain connects TRBV5-1 to TRBJ2-5; 11 nucleotides match TRBD2. This CDR3 contains 18 residues. Germline V lookup: CDR1 SGHRS, CDR2 YFSETQ. The ends lost 0 bases at V and 0 bases at J; junction bases unmatched: 7. CDR3 residues: CASSLVALAGGNQETQYF. CDR3 nucleotides: TGCGCCAGCAGCTTGGTCGCCCTAGCGGGAGGTAACCAAGAGACCCAGTACTTC.

The chain uses TRBV10-3 and TRBJ2-5, with a tentative D call TRBD2 (5 bases). The V end lost 2 bases, the J end lost 1 base, and 11 bases lay between the germline ends. Germline V gene sequence: CDR1 ENHRY, CDR2 SYGVKD. CDR3 length: 15 amino acids. The CDR3 is CAISENPGSQETQYF. The CDR3 nucleotides are TGTGCCATCAGTGAGAACCCGGGGTCCCAAGAGACCCAGTACTTC.